These 10 T cell receptor beta chains were sequenced from one sample in a study of shared clonotypes between healthy human individuals. Clones were read by immunoSEQ multiplex PCR, and TCRdb kept only the in-frame ones, dropping some. The table includes 450,000 to 600,000 clones, roughly 85% detected once. The sample comprised PBMCs. The receptors derive from a woman between 35 and 50 years old in good health. Some clones in this sample may be carry-over from other donors' samples.

V gene TRBV23-1 combines with J gene TRBJ2-3; TRBD2 matches 10 bases. TRBV23-1 falls under the ORF class, with uncertain function. V gave up 1 base and J gave up 0 bases; unmatched junction bases: 16. The CDR3 contains 21 residues. The CDR3 coding sequence is TGCGCCAGCAGTCAATGGGATTCTAGCGGGGGAACTCCTAGGAGCACAGATACGCAGTATTTT. As protein: CASSQWDSSGGTPRSTDTQYF.

The V call is TRBV5-1, the J call TRBJ1-1, with D unresolved. In germline, CDR1 is SGHRS, CDR2 YFSETQ. V was shortened by 1 base and J by 1 base, with 8 bases between the two germline ends. This CDR3 comprises 14 residues. The DNA of the CDR3 is TGCGCCAGCAGCTTGAGGGAGGGGAACACTGAAGCTTTCTTT. This translates into CASSLREGNTEAFF.

This clone came up a few times. The chain joins TRBV9 to TRBJ1-5, with 10 bases matching TRBD1. The CDR3 extends over 14 amino acids. Germline assignment: CDR1 SGDLS and CDR2 YYNGEE. Trimming took 3 bases from V and 8 from J; bases not matched to a gene: 5. CDR3 protein: CASSAGQGEEPQHF. The DNA for the CDR3 is TGTGCCAGCAGCGCCGGACAGGGGGAAGAGCCCCAGCATTTT.

The chain joins TRBV10-1 to TRBJ2-3; weak D call: TRBD2 (5 bases). CDR3 length equals 12 residues. Germline lookup yields CDR1 WNHNN and CDR2 SYGVQD (reference sequence). With 8 bases removed from V and 5 bases from J, the gap between germline ends came to 11 bases. The CDR3 region has the DNA TGCGCCAGCTCGAGGAGGCAAGATACGCAGTATTTT. It encodes CASSRRQDTQYF.

The chain links TRBV18 to TRBJ1-1; D not resolved. The germline CDR1 and CDR2 sequences are KGHSH and LQKENI. V lost 2 bases to trimming and J lost 3 bases, with 13 bases between them. CDR3 size: 15 residues. The DNA of the CDR3 is TGTGCCAGCTCACCATCGATTTTACCCGACACTGAAGCTTTCTTT. It translates to CASSPSILPDTEAFF.

This clone was observed a single time. The V gene is TRBV9, the J gene TRBJ2-2, with 9 bases that match TRBD2. Germline V CDR1 and CDR2: SGDLS, YYNGEE. The CDR3 has 16 amino acids. The V and J ends lost 0 bases and 9 bases, in that order; junction bases with no gene match: 9. CDR3 residues: CASSVGISGSARELFF. The CDR3 region has the DNA TGTGCCAGCAGCGTAGGTATTAGCGGGAGCGCCAGGGAGCTGTTTTTT.

CDR3 residues: CASSRTRVNEQFF. CDR3 DNA: TGTGCCAGCAGCCGTACCAGGGTCAATGAGCAGTTCTTC. The V gene is TRBV11-3, the J gene TRBJ2-1; D is perhaps TRBD1 (5 bases). The CDR3 contains 13 residues. V lost 5 bases to trimming and J lost 6 bases, with 11 bases between them. Germline assignment: CDR1 SGHNT and CDR2 YENEEA.

This clone was picked up one time. This chain joins TRBV7-2 and TRBJ2-7, with 9 bases identical to TRBD2. Trimming took 5 bases from V and 3 from J; bases not matched to a gene: 5. This CDR3 region has 14 residues. Germline V gives CDR1 SGHTA, CDR2 FQGNSA. CDR3 loop: CASSAVAGDYEQYF. In DNA form, the CDR3 reads TGTGCCAGCAGCGCCGTAGCGGGAGACTACGAGCAGTACTTC.

CDR3 in amino acids: CASSLEGQPYEQYF. CDR3 sequence (DNA): TGCGCCAGCAGCTTGGAGGGACAGCCCTACGAGCAGTACTTC. The rearrangement uses TRBV5-1 and TRBJ2-7; 7 nucleotides align to TRBD1. The germline gives CDR1 SGHRS, CDR2 YFSETQ. The CDR3 consists of 14 residues. The V segment lost 0 bases and the J segment 2 bases; nucleotides outside the gene matches: 2.

The chain recombines TRBV7-2 with TRBJ2-1; 13 bases match TRBD2. V dropped 7 bases and J dropped 9; count of bases not matched to a gene: 9. Germline CDR1 and CDR2: SGHTA and FQGNSA. This CDR3 has 15 amino acids. The CDR3 DNA follows: TGTGCCAGCACCCCCACTAGCGGGAGGGCAGTTGAGCAGTTCTTC. Its translation: CASTPTSGRAVEQFF.